This record covers a single TCR beta chain. What it recognizes is unknown. This sample was included in a study of beta chain features in type 1 diabetes. Trimming took off 7 bases at V and 2 bases at J, with 11 bases between the two ends. CDR3 length: 14 amino acids. Germline V gene lookup returns CDR1 SEHNR and CDR2 FQNEAQ (reference sequence). Expressed TCRB transcripts got sequenced, as all isolated RNA was reverse transcribed. Profiling relied on immunoSEQ multiplex PCR, and the TCRdb table lists in-frame clones only, not all of them. The sample consists of about 230,000 clones, roughly 17% of them appearing once. CD4+ naive, central memory, regulatory and stem cell-like memory cells were sorted via CD45RO/CCR7/CD25/CD127/CD95/CD27. Study-wide findings and caveats: Type 1 diabetes patients had moderately but significantly shorter TCRB CDR3s in all four CD4+ subsets. Patients showed naive, central memory and Treg TCRB repertoires that appeared more similar than those of healthy donors.

The sequence derives from a man aged 25-45 years with type 1 diabetes. The sequenced material came from naive CD4+ T cells from blood. The chain employs TRBV7-9 and TRBJ2-2; possible D gene TRBD2, 5 bases. The CDR3 reads CASTRGSNTGELFF. The CDR3 nucleotides are TGTGCCAGCACAAGAGGGTCTAACACCGGGGAGCTGTTTTTT.